This entry features one TCR beta chain sequence. As processed by the authors: Estimated nucleated cell counts came from reference gene primer amplification. Some clones are missing from TCRdb's copy, which holds only in-frame ones; the method was immunoSEQ multiplex PCR. V and J calls plus clone size are reproduced from that table; the DNA served to infer D and trimming. Here the sample spans around 160,000 clones, around nine tenths being singletons. This entry comes from a study of blood T cell repertoires in COVID-19. Study details: The cDNA or gDNA used as material had been derived from T cells, B-cell-depleted T cells, or PBMCs.

Unmatched junction bases numbered 3, after V lost 5 bases and J lost 4 bases. The CDR3 is made up of 13 amino acids. In germline, CDR1 is SGHTA, CDR2 FQGNSA. The specimen sequenced was peripheral blood. The origin of this receptor is a human donor in a cohort sampled during active COVID-19. The genes are TRBV7-2 and TRBJ2-7; TRBD1 matches 9 bases. CDR3 coding DNA: TGTGCCAGCAGCCCTGACAGGGGGTACGAGCAGTACTTC. Its protein product is CASSPDRGYEQYF.